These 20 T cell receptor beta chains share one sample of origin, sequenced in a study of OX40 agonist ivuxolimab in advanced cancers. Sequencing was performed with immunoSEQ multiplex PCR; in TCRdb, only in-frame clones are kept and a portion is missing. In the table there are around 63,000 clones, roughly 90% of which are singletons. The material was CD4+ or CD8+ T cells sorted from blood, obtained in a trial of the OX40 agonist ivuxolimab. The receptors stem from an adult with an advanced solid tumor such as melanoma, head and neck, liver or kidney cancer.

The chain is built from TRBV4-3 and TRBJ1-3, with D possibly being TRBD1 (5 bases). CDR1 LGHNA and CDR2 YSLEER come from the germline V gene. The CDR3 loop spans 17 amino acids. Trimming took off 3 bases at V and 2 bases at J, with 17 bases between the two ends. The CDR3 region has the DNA TGCGCCAGCAGCCAGGGGCGACAATTAAGGCCTGGAAACACCATATATTTT. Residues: CASSQGRQLRPGNTIYF.

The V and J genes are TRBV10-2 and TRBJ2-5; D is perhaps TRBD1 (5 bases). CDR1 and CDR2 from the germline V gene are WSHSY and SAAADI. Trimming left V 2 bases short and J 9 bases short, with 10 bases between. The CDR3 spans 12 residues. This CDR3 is CASSEGQVSQYF. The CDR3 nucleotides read TGCGCCAGCAGTGAGGGACAAGTGTCCCAGTACTTC.

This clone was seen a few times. The CDR3 loop reads CASPKWAYRGPNQPQHF. CDR3 coding DNA: TGTGCCAGCCCTAAGTGGGCCTACAGGGGTCCCAATCAGCCCCAGCATTTT. The J gene is TRBJ1-5, the V gene TRBV7-8; 7 bases agree with TRBD1. Germline CDR1 SGHVS, CDR2 FQNEAQ. The trim removed 8 bases at V and 3 bases at J, leaving 16 bases unmatched. The CDR3 is 17 residues long.

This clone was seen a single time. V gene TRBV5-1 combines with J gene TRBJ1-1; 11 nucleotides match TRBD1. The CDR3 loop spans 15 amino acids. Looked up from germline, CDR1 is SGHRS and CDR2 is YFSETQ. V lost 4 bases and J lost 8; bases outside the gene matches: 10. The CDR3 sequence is CASSGWTGGVGEAFF. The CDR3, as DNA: TGCGCCAGCAGCGGGTGGACAGGGGGCGTCGGAGAAGCTTTCTTT.

CDR3: CASSEVDIRSPLHF. The DNA for the CDR3 is TGTGCCAGCAGTGAAGTAGACATTAGGTCACCCCTCCACTTT. The rearrangement uses TRBV2 and TRBJ1-6; D gene unclear. V lost 1 base and J lost 10, with 11 bases in between. The CDR3 is 14 amino acids. CDR1 and CDR2 (germline): SNHLY, FYNNEI.

CDR3 in amino acids: CASSSGTSGETQYF. CDR3 nucleotide sequence: TGTGCCAGCAGTTCCGGGACTAGCGGGGAGACCCAGTACTTC. The rearrangement links TRBV7-9 to TRBJ2-5, with 12 bases matching TRBD2. This CDR3 region has 14 residues. V trimming: 6 bases; J trimming: 5 bases; junction bases outside the gene matches: 4. Germline V gene lookup returns CDR1 SEHNR and CDR2 FQNEAQ (reference sequence).

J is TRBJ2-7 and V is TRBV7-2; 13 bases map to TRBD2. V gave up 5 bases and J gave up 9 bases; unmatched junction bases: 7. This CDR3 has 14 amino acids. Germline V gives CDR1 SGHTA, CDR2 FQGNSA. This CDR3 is CASSPGTSGTVQYF. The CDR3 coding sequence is TGTGCCAGCAGCCCCGGGACTAGCGGGACGGTGCAGTACTTC.

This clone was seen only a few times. The CDR3 loop is CASKSGTANTEAFF. DNA of the CDR3: TGTGCCAGCAAGTCTGGGACAGCGAACACTGAAGCTTTCTTT. V gene TRBV2 combines with J gene TRBJ1-1; 7 bases are a match to TRBD1. The V gene's germline CDR1 is SNHLY and CDR2 FYNNEI. CDR3 length: 14 residues. With 7 bases clipped from V and 1 base from J, the junction kept 6 bases outside the gene matches. Variable domain in full (rest from reference TRBV2 and TRBJ1-1): EPEVTQTPSHQVTQMGQEVILRCVPISNHLYFYWYRQILGQKVEFLVSFYNNEISEKSEIFDDQFSVERPDGSNFTLKIRSTKLEDSAMYFCASKSGTANTEAFFGQGTRLTVV.

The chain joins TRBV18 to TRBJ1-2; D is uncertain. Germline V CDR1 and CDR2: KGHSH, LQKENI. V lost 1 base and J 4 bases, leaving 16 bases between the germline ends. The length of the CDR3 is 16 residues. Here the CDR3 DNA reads TGTGCCAGCTCACCACGAAACTGGGATTCTTCCTATGGCTACACCTTC. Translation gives CASSPRNWDSSYGYTF. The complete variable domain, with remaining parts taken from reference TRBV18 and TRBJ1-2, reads NAGVMQNPRHLVRRRGQEARLRCSPMKGHSHVYWYRQLPEEGLKFMVYLQKENIIDESGMPKERFSAEFPKEGPSILRIQQVVRGDSAAYFCASSPRNWDSSYGYTFGSGTRLTVV.

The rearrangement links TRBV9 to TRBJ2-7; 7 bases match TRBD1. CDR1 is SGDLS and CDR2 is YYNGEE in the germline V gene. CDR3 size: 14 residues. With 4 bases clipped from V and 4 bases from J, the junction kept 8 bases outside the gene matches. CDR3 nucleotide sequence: TGTGCCAGCAGCCCCGACACAGGGGTATACGAGCAGTACTTC. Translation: CASSPDTGVYEQYF. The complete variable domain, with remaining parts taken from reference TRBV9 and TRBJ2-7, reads DSGVTQTPKHLITATGQRVTLRCSPRSGDLSVYWYQQSLDQGLQFLIQYYNGEERAKGNILERFSAQQFPDLHSELNLSSLELGDSALYFCASSPDTGVYEQYFGPGTRLTVT.

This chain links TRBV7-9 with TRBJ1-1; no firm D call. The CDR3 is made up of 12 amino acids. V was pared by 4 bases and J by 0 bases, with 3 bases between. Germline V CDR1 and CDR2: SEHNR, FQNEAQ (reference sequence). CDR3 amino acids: CASSSMNTEAFF. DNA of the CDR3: TGTGCCAGCAGCTCCATGAACACTGAAGCTTTCTTT.

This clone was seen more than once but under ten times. CDR3 protein: CASSPAGAMNTEAFF. The CDR3 DNA is TGCGCCAGCAGCCCGGCAGGGGCTATGAACACTGAAGCTTTCTTT. The chain is built from TRBV5-1 and TRBJ1-1; possible D gene TRBD1, 6 bases. V was clipped by 4 bases and J by 0 bases, with 13 bases between them. Per the germline V gene, CDR1 is SGHRS and CDR2 is YFSETQ. This CDR3 spans 15 amino acids.

CDR3 loop: CASSPASGLAVLYEQYF. CDR3 nucleotide sequence: TGTGCCAGCAGTCCAGCATCGGGACTAGCGGTACTCTACGAGCAGTACTTC. The rearrangement links TRBV28 to TRBJ2-7; 11 nucleotides agree with TRBD2. This CDR3 is built from 17 residues. CDR1 and CDR2 from the germline V gene are MDHEN and SYDVKM. Losses at the gene ends were 5 bases for V and 3 bases for J; bases not matched to a gene: 12.

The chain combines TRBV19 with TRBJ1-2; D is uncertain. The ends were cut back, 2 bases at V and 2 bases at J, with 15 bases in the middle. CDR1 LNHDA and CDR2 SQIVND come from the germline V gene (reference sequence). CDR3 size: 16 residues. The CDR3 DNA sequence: TGTGCCAGTAGTATACAGGTGGCACAGTCGAACTATGGCTACACCTTC. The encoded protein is CASSIQVAQSNYGYTF.

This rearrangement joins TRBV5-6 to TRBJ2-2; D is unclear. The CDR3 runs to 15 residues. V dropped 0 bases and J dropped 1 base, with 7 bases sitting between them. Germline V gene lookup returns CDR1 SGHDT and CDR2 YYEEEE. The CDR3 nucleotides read TGTGCCAGCAGCTTGGCCAGTAAGAACACCGGGGAGCTGTTTTTT. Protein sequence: CASSLASKNTGELFF.

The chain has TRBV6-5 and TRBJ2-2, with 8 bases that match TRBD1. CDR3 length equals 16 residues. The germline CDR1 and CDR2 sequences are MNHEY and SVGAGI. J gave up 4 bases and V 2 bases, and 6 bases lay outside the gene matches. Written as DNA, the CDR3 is TGTGCCAGCAGTTACCCCTTACAGGGGGGCACCGGGGAGCTGTTTTTT. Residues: CASSYPLQGGTGELFF.

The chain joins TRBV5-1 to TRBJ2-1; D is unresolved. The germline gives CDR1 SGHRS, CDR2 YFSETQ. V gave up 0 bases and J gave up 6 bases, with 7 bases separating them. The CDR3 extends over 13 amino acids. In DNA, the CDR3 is TGCGCCAGCAGCTTGGGGGCCAGCAATGAGCAGTTCTTC. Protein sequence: CASSLGASNEQFF.

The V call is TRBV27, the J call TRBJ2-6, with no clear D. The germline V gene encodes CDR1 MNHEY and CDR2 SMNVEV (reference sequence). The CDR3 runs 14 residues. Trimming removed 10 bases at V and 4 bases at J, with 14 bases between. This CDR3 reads CATTNDLGANVLTF. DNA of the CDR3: TGTGCCACCACCAACGATTTAGGGGCCAACGTCCTGACTTTC.

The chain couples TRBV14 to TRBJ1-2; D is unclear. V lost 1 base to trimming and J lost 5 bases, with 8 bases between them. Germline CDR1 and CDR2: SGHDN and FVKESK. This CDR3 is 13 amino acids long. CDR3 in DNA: TGTGCCAGCAGCCAAGGGACGGCGTATGGCTACACCTTC. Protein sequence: CASSQGTAYGYTF.

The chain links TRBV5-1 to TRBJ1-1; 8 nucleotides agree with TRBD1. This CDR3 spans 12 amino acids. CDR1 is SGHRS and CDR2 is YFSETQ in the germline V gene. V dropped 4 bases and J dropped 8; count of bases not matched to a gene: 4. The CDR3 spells CASSTDRGEAFF. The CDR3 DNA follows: TGCGCCAGCAGCACCGACAGGGGCGAAGCTTTCTTT.